The 5 T cell receptor beta chains given below trace back to one sample, sequenced in a study of T cell changes during pregnancy in multiple sclerosis. Clones were read by immunoSEQ multiplex PCR, and TCRdb kept only the in-frame ones, dropping some. Of 50,000 to 70,000 clones in the sample, 91% were seen once. Sample: peripheral blood, taken in the third trimester of pregnancy. The receptors come from a female donor in good health, enrolled as a control in a pregnancy study.

This clone has a handful of counts. V and J are TRBV11-3 and TRBJ2-7; 9 bases match TRBD2. V lost 2 bases, J lost 6 bases, and 5 bases stayed unmatched. The CDR3 totals 14 residues. Germline-derived CDR1 and CDR2 are SGHNT and YENEEA. CDR3 residues: CASSLLAGYREQYF. Here the CDR3 DNA reads TGTGCCAGCAGCTTACTAGCGGGGTATCGCGAGCAGTACTTC.

The rearrangement joins TRBV19 to TRBJ2-3; 8 nucleotides agree with TRBD1. The CDR3 is made up of 15 amino acids. Per the germline V gene, CDR1 is LNHDA and CDR2 is SQIVND (reference sequence). J was trimmed by 4 bases and V by 3 bases; bases with no gene match: 6. CDR3 nucleotides: TGTGCCAGTAGTATTCCGGACAGGGCTTCAGATACGCAGTATTTT. Translated, it gives CASSIPDRASDTQYF. The full variable domain, with the rest looked up from reference TRBV19 and TRBJ2-3, is DGGITQSPKYLFRKEGQNVTLSCEQNLNHDAMYWYRQDPGQGLRLIYYSQIVNDFQKGDIAEGYSVSREKKESFPLTVTSAQKNPTAFYLCASSIPDRASDTQYFGPGTRLTVL.

The chain has TRBV18 and TRBJ1-5; TRBD1 matches at 8 bases. CDR1 and CDR2 from the germline V gene are KGHSH and LQKENI. J was trimmed by 7 bases and V by 3 bases; bases with no gene match: 5. CDR3 length: 14 amino acids. The CDR3 region has the DNA TGTGCCAGCTCACCGGACAGGGAGGGGCAGCCCCAGCATTTT. Translation: CASSPDREGQPQHF.

The V and J genes are TRBV7-2 and TRBJ2-3; 9 positions agree with TRBD2. Germline V gene data show CDR1 as SGHTA and CDR2 as FQGNSA. CDR3 length equals 14 residues. V dropped 3 bases and J dropped 5; count of bases not matched to a gene: 3. The CDR3 here is CASSFSGRVDTQYF. In DNA form, the CDR3 reads TGTGCCAGCAGCTTTAGCGGGAGAGTAGATACGCAGTATTTT. The complete variable domain, with remaining parts taken from reference TRBV7-2 and TRBJ2-3, reads GAGVSQSPSNKVTEKGKDVELRCDPISGHTALYWYRQSLGQGLEFLIYFQGNSAPDKSGLPSDRFSAERTGGSVSTLTIQRTQQEDSAVYLCASSFSGRVDTQYFGPGTRLTVL.

This chain links TRBV19 with TRBJ1-2, with 8 bases matching TRBD1. Trimming removed 6 bases from V and 7 bases from J; junction bases left unmatched: 10. This CDR3 contains 14 residues. Looked up from germline, CDR1 is LNHDA and CDR2 is SQIVND (reference sequence). In DNA form, the CDR3 reads TGTGCCAGTAGCCCCCTAACGACAGGGGCTGGCTACACCTTC. It codes for CASSPLTTGAGYTF.